This entry describes one T cell receptor (beta chain). Its antigen has not been determined. It has no much larger one-base neighbor in the sample; base qualities were not kept. This sample was taken from a study of blood T cells in healthy people across ages (dated by TCRdb to 2013 to 2016). Study-wide context: In model experiments, template switching captured roughly one uniquely barcoded TCR beta cDNA molecule for every two T cells. Age-related changes in TCR beta repertoire diversity were measured in the study by deep sequencing normalized with unique cDNA molecular identifiers. Four age groups were formed from the donors: young (average 16 years), middle-aged (approximately 40), aged (62) and long-lived (about 80). Donors of different ages were randomly distributed across sequencing lanes to avoid experimental bias. Two additional independent replicas of 1 million unique cDNA reads from the same blood draw were analyzed for two donors (one aged 18 to 29 and one aged 80 or older). Results and caveats for the whole study, not just this receptor: There was a strong correlation between observed TCR beta diversity and the percentage of naive T cells measured by flow cytometry. Total diversity estimates from one million sequenced T cells were considered lower bounds and underestimates. Observed TCR beta diversity per million T cells fell roughly linearly with age, and a significant reduction was already apparent by age about 43. Compared with the aged group, the long-lived group had more naive CD4+ T cells, fewer expanded clones and increased TCR diversity, a pattern suggesting age selection. Since profiling was done on bulk unsorted PBMCs, naive and antigen-experienced compartments could not be conclusively compared. The CMV infection status of donors was not known, potentially confounding age-related changes in expanded clonotypes.

Libraries came from 5' RACE. Sequencing took place on an Illumina HiSeq 2500. A second PCR of about 6 to 11 cycles was performed with a sample-barcoded 5' primer and a J-beta primer mix. Each TCR beta cDNA molecule received a unique molecular identifier from a template-switch 5' adaptor carrying 12 random nucleotides. Each sample yielded at least 3 million CDR3-containing paired-end reads. All of the RNA was converted into first-strand cDNA using the Mint cDNA synthesis kit, with a TRBC-specific oligonucleotide serving as the primer. Following uracil-DNA glycosylase treatment, a first 18-cycle PCR with universal primers M1SS and BC2_uni_R was performed on all cDNA. Processing in the source paper ran as follows. For normalization, 1 million high-quality reads, each with a distinct molecular identifier, were randomly selected from each sample. Reads sharing molecular identifiers were discarded rather than binned into consensus sequences. CDR3 identification, clonotype clustering and error correction used MiTCR with a Q25 quality threshold and the strictest error-elimination algorithm. Lower-bound total TCR beta diversity was estimated with a nonparametric unseen species model using Euler transformation. The public sequencing data were trimmed at Q25 with fastp and processed into clonotypes with MiXCR by TCRdb, which kept only in-frame beta chains. Each entry is one CDR3 protein sequence, shown with its most common DNA and genes. TCRdb's processing, not the authors', yielded these V and J calls. Within this sample are 920,000 or so distinct CDR3 sequences, with around 43% of them counted one time only. In total, the top ten clones hold approximately 20% of the sample.

Donors were 35 to 40 systemically healthy Caucasian individuals from Russia aged about 6 to 100 years. Each donor gave 8.5 to 10 milliliters of peripheral blood, collected into EDTA-treated Vacutainer tubes. Ficoll-Paque density-gradient centrifugation was used to isolate PBMCs, with at least 6.5 million per sample. Trizol reagent was used to extract total RNA from PBMCs, with at least 5 micrograms per sample. The percentages of naive CD45RAhigh/CD27high T cells were determined by flow cytometry on a PBMC aliquot from every donor. The CDR3 numbers 13 residues from cysteine through phenylalanine. Only the CDR3 DNA stays, 39 bases, in frame from base 1. V is reduced by 7 bases and J by 4 bases, leaving a spacing of 13 bases between them.

The chain joins TRBV12-3 or TRBV12-4 to TRBJ1-2; possibly the D gene is TRBD1, per 5 matching bases. The sample consisted of blood. The receptor's source is an older woman in good health. The bases read TGTGCCAGCACCCCGGGAGGGACCTATGGCTACACCTTC. Translated, it reads CASTPGGTYGYTF.